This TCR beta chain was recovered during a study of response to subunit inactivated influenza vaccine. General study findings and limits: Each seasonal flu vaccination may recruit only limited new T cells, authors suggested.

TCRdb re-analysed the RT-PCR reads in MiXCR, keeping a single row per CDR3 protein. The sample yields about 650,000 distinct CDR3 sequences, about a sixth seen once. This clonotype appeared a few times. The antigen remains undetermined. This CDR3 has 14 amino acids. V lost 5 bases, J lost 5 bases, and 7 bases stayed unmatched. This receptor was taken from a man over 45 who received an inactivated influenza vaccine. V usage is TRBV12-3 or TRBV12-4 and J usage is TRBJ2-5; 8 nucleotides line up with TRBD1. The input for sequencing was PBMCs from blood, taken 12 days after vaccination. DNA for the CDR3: TGTGCCAGCAGTGATCAGGGGGCCTGGGAGACCCAGTACTTC. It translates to CASSDQGAWETQYF.